Following are 16 T cell receptor beta chains from one sample sequenced in a study of OX40 agonist ivuxolimab in advanced cancers. Assay: immunoSEQ multiplex PCR; the TCRdb copy retains only in-frame clones and omits some. The profile shows 50,000 to 65,000 clones, 82% of them singletons. The sequencing here drew on CD4+ or CD8+ T cells sorted from blood, taken in a trial of the OX40 agonist ivuxolimab. The source of these receptors is an adult with an advanced solid tumor such as melanoma, head and neck, liver or kidney cancer.

The chain has TRBV9 and TRBJ1-5; 8 bases line up with TRBD1. J gave up 7 bases and V 4 bases, and 7 bases lay outside the gene matches. Germline values: CDR1 SGDLS, CDR2 YYNGEE. CDR3 length: 14 amino acids. The DNA for the CDR3 is TGTGCCAGCAGCACAGGGGGGTCGGGACAGCCCCAGCATTTT. As protein: CASSTGGSGQPQHF.

This chain uses TRBV6-5 with TRBJ2-7; D ambiguous. Trimming took 4 bases from V and 3 from J, leaving 13 bases between them. Germline assignment: CDR1 MNHEY and CDR2 SVGAGI. There are 14 residues in the CDR3. The CDR3 DNA follows: TGTGCCAGCAGTTGGGTGAGGACGGGCTACGAGCAGTACTTC. It specifies CASSWVRTGYEQYF.

This chain links TRBV18 with TRBJ2-2; D is uncertain. V lost 2 bases and J lost 6, with 10 bases in between. The germline CDR1 and CDR2 sequences are KGHSH and LQKENI. The CDR3 covers 14 residues. In DNA, the CDR3 is TGTGCCAGCTCACCATTCGTTGCGGCCGGGGAGCTGTTTTTT. Translation: CASSPFVAAGELFF. Supplemented by reference TRBV18 and TRBJ2-2, the full variable domain reads NAGVMQNPRHLVRRRGQEARLRCSPMKGHSHVYWYRQLPEEGLKFMVYLQKENIIDESGMPKERFSAEFPKEGPSILRIQQVVRGDSAAYFCASSPFVAAGELFFGEGSRLTVL.

This clone was picked up a small number of times. The chain links TRBV10-3 to TRBJ2-2; D gene uncertain. The CDR3 is made up of 15 amino acids. Germline V gives CDR1 ENHRY, CDR2 SYGVKD. Trimming took 4 bases from V and 6 from J, leaving 15 bases between them. The CDR3 loop is CAISGYGSGAGELFF. Here the CDR3 DNA reads TGTGCCATCAGTGGTTATGGGTCAGGCGCCGGGGAGCTGTTTTTT.

J is TRBJ2-7 and V is TRBV11-2, with 7 bases lining up with TRBD2. With V trimmed by 3 bases and J by 2 bases, 7 bases remained unmatched. The CDR3 covers 15 residues. Germline V lookup: CDR1 SGHAT, CDR2 FQNNGV. The CDR3 sequence: CASSFAGTTAYEQYF. CDR3 nucleotides: TGTGCCAGCAGCTTCGCTGGGACTACAGCCTACGAGCAGTACTTC.

This clone was seen only a few times. The chain couples TRBV7-2 to TRBJ2-5, with D tentatively TRBD2 (6 bases). The V and J ends lost 3 bases and 1 base respectively, with 15 bases between them. The CDR3 is 16 residues long. Germline CDR1 is SGHTA and CDR2 is FQGNSA. CDR3 DNA sequence: TGTGCCAGCAGCTTTGAGCCAAGGGACTTCCAAGAGACCCAGTACTTC. Protein product: CASSFEPRDFQETQYF. The entire variable domain, with the rest obtained from reference TRBV7-2 and TRBJ2-5, is as follows: GAGVSQSPSNKVTEKGKDVELRCDPISGHTALYWYRQSLGQGLEFLIYFQGNSAPDKSGLPSDRFSAERTGGSVSTLTIQRTQQEDSAVYLCASSFEPRDFQETQYFGPGTRLLVL.

V usage is TRBV19 and J usage is TRBJ1-5, with D perhaps TRBD1 (5 bases). Trimming cost V 7 bases and J 2 bases, with 12 bases left between them. Germline-derived CDR1 and CDR2 are LNHDA and SQIVND (reference sequence). This CDR3 is built from 14 residues. The CDR3 sequence: CASTGAAGNQPQHF. The CDR3 DNA sequence: TGTGCCAGTACTGGGGCGGCGGGCAATCAGCCCCAGCATTTT.

The chain recombines TRBV6-5 with TRBJ2-7, with D perhaps assigned TRBD1 or TRBD2 (5 bases each). Trimming took off 0 bases at V and 3 bases at J, with 12 bases between the two ends. The CDR3 totals 15 residues. Germline V gives CDR1 MNHEY, CDR2 SVGAGI. In DNA, the CDR3 is TGTGCCAGCAGTTACTCGTTGGGGGTCGGCTACGAGCAGTACTTC. Its protein product is CASSYSLGVGYEQYF.

The genes are TRBV18 and TRBJ1-5, with 9 bases that match TRBD1. The junction had 2 bases not matched to a gene; V was cut back by 3 bases and J by 5 bases. Germline CDR1 is KGHSH and CDR2 is LQKENI. CDR3 length: 14 amino acids. This CDR3 reads CASSPGQGDQPQHF. In DNA form, the CDR3 reads TGTGCCAGCTCACCGGGACAGGGAGATCAGCCCCAGCATTTT.

The rearrangement links TRBV9 to TRBJ2-3, with D unresolved. Germline V gene sequence: CDR1 SGDLS, CDR2 YYNGEE. The CDR3 runs 13 residues. V was pared by 4 bases and J by 8 bases, with 14 bases between. The CDR3 DNA is TGTGCCAGCAGCCCCCCTGGTTTCGCTACGCAGTATTTT. Translated, it gives CASSPPGFATQYF.

This clone was counted a few times. This chain connects TRBV9 to TRBJ2-1; D gene ambiguous. Germline CDR1 SGDLS, CDR2 YYNGEE. The CDR3 loop spans 15 amino acids. V lost 4 bases and J 0 bases, leaving 11 bases between the germline ends. CDR3 sequence (DNA): TGTGCCAGCAGCCCCGGAGCTGGCTCCTACAATGAGCAGTTCTTC. It is translated as CASSPGAGSYNEQFF.

The V and J genes are TRBV6-5 and TRBJ1-1; 12 nucleotides align to TRBD1. Trimming at V came to 6 bases and at J to 7 bases, leaving 9 bases not matched to a gene. This CDR3 is 15 amino acids long. Germline CDR1 reads MNHEY; CDR2 reads SVGAGI. The CDR3 sequence is CASRKPGQGAIEAFF. The CDR3 bases are TGTGCCAGCAGGAAACCGGGACAGGGGGCTATTGAAGCTTTCTTT.

This clone has more than one count but fewer than ten. The germline gene is not matched at one end of the junction; a read error may be the cause. This rearrangement joins TRBV6-4 to TRBJ2-3; 8 bases match TRBD2. The CDR3 consists of 14 residues. Germline values: CDR1 MRHNA, CDR2 SNTAGT. In DNA, the CDR3 is TGTGCCAGCTGTGAGCGGGGGAGCACAGATACGCAGTATTTT. Residues: CASCERGSTDTQYF.

The chain is built from TRBV28 and TRBJ2-7; D gene uncertain. The germline V gene encodes CDR1 MDHEN and CDR2 SYDVKM. The V and J ends lost 3 bases and 3 bases respectively, with 9 bases between them. The CDR3 contains 13 residues. The CDR3 loop reads CASSFLDRYEQYF. The CDR3 nucleotides are TGTGCCAGCAGTTTCCTGGACCGCTACGAGCAGTACTTC.

As for this clone: One end of the junction varies from germline; a read error may be responsible. The CDR3 loop reads CASSRSGGRGNEQFF. The CDR3 DNA reads TGTGCTAGCAGCCGGAGCGGGGGGCGAGGTAATGAGCAGTTCTTC. The chain links TRBV7-7 to TRBJ2-1; TRBD2 agrees at 9 bases. CDR1 and CDR2 from the germline V gene are SSHAT and FNYEAQ (reference sequence). The length of the CDR3 is 15 residues.

The V gene is TRBV9, the J gene TRBJ2-2; D gene ambiguous. This CDR3 comprises 13 residues. V was trimmed by 7 bases and J by 0 bases, leaving 7 bases between them. Germline CDR1 and CDR2: SGDLS and YYNGEE. This CDR3 reads CASGRTNTGELFF. The CDR3 DNA is TGTGCCAGCGGCAGGACGAACACCGGGGAGCTGTTTTTT.